This TCR beta chain was observed in a study of cytomegalovirus exposure and HLA in healthy donors. Study-wide points: Across all donors, roughly uniform sequencing depth was an assumption of the presence/absence analyses. Among TCR sequences, most were rare, though some public TCRs appeared in many donors. In vitro, three CMV-associated chains proved specific for CMV antigens.

To note about this clone: Its antigen is unknown.

PCR involved 60 Vbeta and 13 Jbeta primers. This table comes from immunoSEQ multiplex PCR, and its TCRdb copy is limited to in-frame clones, with some not included. Of 230,000 or so clones listed, around 90% are singletons. With 6 bases removed from V and 4 bases from J, the gap between germline ends came to 11 bases. Looked up from germline, CDR1 is SGHTA and CDR2 is FQGNSA. CDR3 length: 13 amino acids. Sequenced sample: PBMCs. The clonotype comes from a girl aged 2 to 9 in good health and CMV-seronegative. V is TRBV7-2 and J is TRBJ2-3; D remains ambiguous. The CDR3 protein is CASRSTAPDTQYF. In DNA, the CDR3 is TGTGCCAGCAGATCGACTGCCCCAGATACGCAGTATTTT.